Here is one T cell receptor beta chain with its context. Its antigen is undetermined. Isolated RNA was reverse transcribed in full, so expressed TCRB transcripts were sequenced. Sequenced by immunoSEQ multiplex PCR; TCRdb stores in-frame clones only, minus some. Altogether a few hundred thousand clones are present, approximately 15% being singletons, with the ten largest covering approximately 0.021%. The sample is drawn from a study of beta chain features in type 1 diabetes. In the study overall: Healthy donors and patients had similar age, gender and cell yields.

Unmatched junction bases numbered 7, after V lost 3 bases and J lost 7 bases. CDR1 is SGHRS and CDR2 is YFSETQ in the germline V gene. The CDR3 covers 16 residues. Regarding the study as a whole: Type 1 diabetes patients had VDJ junctions that carried fewer insertions and more deletions. High TCR expression in some cells could lead to their over-representation in cDNA sequencing. Among all four CD4+ subsets, Type 1 diabetes patients had TCRB CDR3s that were moderately but significantly shorter.

What was sequenced was naive CD4+ T cells from blood. This receptor was identified in a man aged 25 to 40 with type 1 diabetes. J is TRBJ2-1 and V is TRBV5-1; 13 bases map to TRBD2. CDR3 sequence reads: CASSSRLAGGPNEQFF. The CDR3 bases are TGCGCCAGCAGCTCCCGACTAGCGGGAGGCCCAAATGAGCAGTTCTTC.